This record covers a single T cell receptor beta chain. What antigen it recognizes has not been identified. Base-call qualities are not available, and no considerably larger clone is one nucleotide away. From cysteine to phenylalanine, the CDR3 is 16 amino acids long. Just the 48-base CDR3 DNA is kept, in frame starting at base 1. Patients with autoimmune disease history or receiving systemic immunosuppression were excluded from the trial. Peripheral blood for TCR sequencing was drawn from every dose cohort at baseline, at cycle 4 day 1 and at cycle 7 day 1. Samples came from an open-label, multicenter, first-in-human phase I dose-escalation trial of ivuxolimab. Adults with locally advanced or metastatic melanoma, renal cell carcinoma, hepatocellular carcinoma or head and neck squamous cell carcinoma were enrolled in the trial. CD4+ and CD8+ T cells were sorted separately from peripheral blood before TCR sequencing.

These data are taken from a study of OX40 agonist ivuxolimab in advanced cancers. With regard to the full study: The costimulatory receptor OX40 (CD134) was targeted by ivuxolimab, a fully human IgG2 agonistic monoclonal antibody. Intravenous ivuxolimab was administered to patients every 2 weeks at six dose levels: 0.01, 0.1, 0.3, 1.5, 3 and 10 mg/kg. The purpose of peripheral TCRbeta sequencing was to test whether ivuxolimab changed TCR sequence diversity and led to clonal T-cell expansion. The monotherapy dose-escalation portion (N of about 50 patients) of the phase I ivuxolimab trial is reported in the paper. A male proportion of roughly 80% and a mean age of around 60 years, ranging from about 20 to 85, were recorded for the dose-escalation cohort. Partial responses were achieved by three dose-escalation patients, of whom one had hepatocellular carcinoma and two had cutaneous melanoma. Among the 50 to 55 dose-escalation patients, roughly 20 had hepatocellular carcinoma, some 15 melanoma, 9 renal cell carcinoma and 9 head and neck cancer. Prior anti-PD-1, anti-PD-L1 or anti-CTLA-4 therapy was permitted, and approximately 41% of dose-escalation patients had received checkpoint inhibitors. Broad study findings and their caveats: On average, CD8+ T cells showed more expanded clones than CD4+ T cells after ivuxolimab. Antigen specificity was not determined for the clonally expanded peripheral T cells. In the 0.1-3.0 mg/kg groups, partial responders were among the patients with the lowest normalized peripheral clonal expansion, particularly in CD8+ T cells. At doses from 0.1 to 3.0 mg/kg, clonal expansion was seen in both CD4+ and CD8+ blood T cells between baseline and week 6. Low levels of normalized T-cell clonal expansion were also seen in some patients who did not respond.

For sequencing of the TCRbeta CDR3 region, genomic DNA was extracted from the sorted cells. TCRbeta CDR3 regions were sequenced using the immunoSEQ Assay. TCRdb took over this immuneACCESS table, retaining in-frame rearrangements with V and J assigned. Such tables are incomplete; in checked studies, under half of the missing clones stem from an unresolved V gene, and the remainder is unexplained. The sample table holds nearly 50,000 clones, of which approximately 91% were seen once. About 0.58% of the sample comes from the top ten. Specimen: CD4+ or CD8+ T cells sorted from blood, collected in a trial of the OX40 agonist ivuxolimab. The receptor comes from an adult with an advanced solid tumor such as melanoma, head and neck, liver or kidney cancer. This receptor chain uses TRBV21-1 and TRBJ1-5; the D segment call TRBD1 is taken from the table without a DNA check. TRBV21-1 is an annotated pseudogene. Here is the DNA: TGTGCCAGCAGCAAAGAACGCAACATTAGCAATCAGCCCCAGCATTTT. It translates as CASSKERNISNQPQHF.